This is a list of T cell receptor beta chains from one sample in a study of identifying expanded T cells in peripheral blood. Profiled with immunoSEQ multiplex PCR; TCRdb holds only in-frame clones, not every one. The sample carries about 85,000 clones, approximately 89% recorded once. The specimen was blood. Every receptor here comes from a person aged 18 to 70 in good health. CDR3s include the opening cysteine and the closing phenylalanine or tryptophan. D genes are given only for firm matches. Size is omitted from some rows. Given values are once, few, many or a class for expanded clones.

v_call	d_call	j_call	clone_size	cdr3_nt	cdr3_aa
TRBV4-3	-	TRBJ2-7	-	TGCGCCAGCAGCCAAGGCATAAGGGGGGGCGACGAGCAGTACTTC	CASSQGIRGGDEQYF
TRBV15	TRBD2	TRBJ2-7	-	TGTGCCACCAGCAGAGATCGGGGGGACTCCTACGAGCAGTACTTC	CATSRDRGDSYEQYF
TRBV19	-	TRBJ2-3	once	TGTGCCAGTAGGAGGGTGGGAGGAGATACGCAGTATTTT	CASRRVGGDTQYF
TRBV21-1	-	TRBJ2-7	-	TGTGCCAGCAGCAACGATCATACCGACGAGCAGTACTTC	CASSNDHTDEQYF
TRBV5-1	-	TRBJ2-1	once	TGCGCCAGCAGCTTGGGCCAGGGCGGGCACAATGAGCAGTTCTTC	CASSLGQGGHNEQFF
TRBV19	-	TRBJ1-5	-	TGTGCCAGTAGTATAGGTAGGGACGGCAATCAGCCCCAGCATTTT	CASSIGRDGNQPQHF
TRBV7-2	-	TRBJ1-1	-	TGTGCCAGCAGCCTTCAGGGGAGGGATACTGAAGCTTTCTTT	CASSLQGRDTEAFF
TRBV6-5	-	TRBJ1-2	once	TGTGCCAGCAGCCAAGGACAGCACTATGGCTACACCTTC	CASSQGQHYGYTF
TRBV7-9	-	TRBJ2-1	-	TGTGCCAGCAGCTTAATGGCACCCAATGAGCAGTTCTTC	CASSLMAPNEQFF
TRBV23-1	TRBD1	TRBJ2-7	-	TGCGCCAGCAGTCAATCCTTCGGCCGGGACAGGGGGAACGAGCAGTACTTC	CASSQSFGRDRGNEQYF
TRBV7-6	-	TRBJ1-1	-	TGTGCCAGCAGCTTTGGGGGGCTGGGCACTGAAGCTTTCTTT	CASSFGGLGTEAFF
TRBV7-9	-	TRBJ1-1	once	TGTGCCAGCAGCTTCGGGGGAGCGGCTTTCTTT	CASSFGGAAFF
TRBV19	-	TRBJ2-1	-	TGTGCCAGTAGTATGGACCGGGGAGAGCAGTTCTTC	CASSMDRGEQFF
TRBV15	-	TRBJ1-1	-	TGTGCCACCAGCAGAGATCTCTTTTTTGGGGGGCTCACTGAAGCTTTCTTT	CATSRDLFFGGLTEAFF
TRBV10-1	-	TRBJ2-7	-	TGCGCCAGCAGTGAGGGCCTAGCCACCTACGAGCAGTACTTC	CASSEGLATYEQYF
TRBV19	-	TRBJ2-5	once	TGTGCGGCCCACCGAGGGGCCCAAGAGACCCAGTACTTC	CAAHRGAQETQYF
TRBV11-2	-	TRBJ1-3	-	TGTGCCAGCAGCTCCACAAACACCATATATTTT	CASSSTNTIYF
TRBV11-3	TRBD2	TRBJ2-3	-	TGTGCCAGCAGCCTAGCGGGAGCCGGAGATACGCAGTATTTT	CASSLAGAGDTQYF
TRBV19	-	TRBJ2-2	-	TGTGCCAGTAATATAGGGTCCACCGGGGAGCTGTTTTTT	CASNIGSTGELFF
TRBV23-1	-	TRBJ2-1	once	TGCGCCAGCAGTCAATCGGACAATGAGCAGTTCTTC	CASSQSDNEQFF
TRBV28	TRBD1	TRBJ2-3	-	TGTGCCAGCAGTAATACAGGGGCGCCGGGGGATACGCAGTATTTT	CASSNTGAPGDTQYF
TRBV5-5	-	TRBJ2-3	-	TGTGCCAGCAGCTCTACACCCACAGATACGCAGTATTTT	CASSSTPTDTQYF
TRBV7-7	TRBD2	TRBJ2-2	-	TGTGCTAGCAGCTTAGCGTCGGGGGGCACCGGGGAGCTGTTTTTT	CASSLASGGTGELFF
TRBV2	-	TRBJ1-2	-	TGTGCCAGCAGTGAAAACATCTATGGCTACACCTTC	CASSENIYGYTF
TRBV2	-	TRBJ1-2	few	TGTGCCAGCAGTCCAGGGCGGGAGGATGGCTACACCTTC	CASSPGREDGYTF
TRBV6-6	-	TRBJ2-3	-	TGTGCCAGCAGGAGGGGGGGGAAGGATACGCAGTATTTT	CASRRGGKDTQYF
TRBV4-1	-	TRBJ1-4	-	TGCGCCAGCAGCCAAGGGGCAGTCCGTGAAAAACTGTTTTTT	CASSQGAVREKLFF
TRBV2	TRBD2	TRBJ2-3	-	TGTGCCAGCAGTGTAGAGCGGGGGGCAGATACGCAGTATTTT	CASSVERGADTQYF
TRBV5-1	TRBD1	TRBJ1-6	-	TGCGCCAGCAGCACCGGGACAGGGCATCTGTCACCCCTCCACTTT	CASSTGTGHLSPLHF
TRBV5-4	-	TRBJ1-2	-	TGTGCCAGCAGCTTGTCGCACGGTACTTATGGCTACACCTTC	CASSLSHGTYGYTF
TRBV20-1	-	TRBJ1-1	-	TGCAGTGCTGACGAGGGGACTGAAGCTTTCTTT	CSADEGTEAFF
TRBV29-1	-	TRBJ2-3	once	TGCAGCGTTGGGACGGGGGCCGGCACAGATACGCAGTATTTT	CSVGTGAGTDTQYF
TRBV9	-	TRBJ1-3	-	TGTGCCAGCAGCCTCCCGGCCTACACCATATATTTT	CASSLPAYTIYF
TRBV9	TRBD2	TRBJ2-1	-	TGTGCCAGCAGCGCCGGAGGCGGGAGGGCCAATGAGCAGTTCTTC	CASSAGGGRANEQFF
TRBV7-9	TRBD2	TRBJ2-5	-	TGTGCCAGCAGCTCGGGACTAGCGGTGGGGAAGACCCAGTACTTC	CASSSGLAVGKTQYF
TRBV7-8	-	TRBJ1-1	-	TGTGCCAGCCGAAGCGGTACTGGACAGACTGAAGCTTTCTTT	CASRSGTGQTEAFF
TRBV5-6	-	TRBJ1-5	-	TGTGCCAGCAGCCGCCGGACAGCGGGGGCTTATAGCAATCAGCCCCAGCATTTT	CASSRRTAGAYSNQPQHF
TRBV2	TRBD2	TRBJ2-7	-	TGTGCCAGCAGAGGACTAGCGGGAGGATCCTACGAGCAGTACTTC	CASRGLAGGSYEQYF
TRBV18	-	TRBJ1-2	-	TGTGCCAGCTCACGACTGGGATCTAACTATGGCTACACCTTC	CASSRLGSNYGYTF
TRBV7-2	-	TRBJ2-3	-	TGTGCCAGCAGCTTAGATCGGTTCGACACAGATACGCAGTATTTT	CASSLDRFDTDTQYF
TRBV7-2	-	TRBJ2-3	-	TGTGCCAGCAACAAAGGGTCTAGCACAGATACGCAGTATTTT	CASNKGSSTDTQYF
TRBV19	-	TRBJ2-5	-	TGTGCCAGTAATATGGGCTCCCTACGGGGGGAGACCCAGTACTTC	CASNMGSLRGETQYF
TRBV5-1	-	TRBJ1-2	-	TGCGCCAGCAGCTTTAGGCCATCTGATAACTATGGCTACACCTTC	CASSFRPSDNYGYTF
TRBV4-3	-	TRBJ2-7	-	TGCGCCAGCAGCTTGGTAATGGGGGAGAAATACGAGCAGTACTTC	CASSLVMGEKYEQYF
TRBV7-8	TRBD1	TRBJ1-1	few	TGTGCCAGCAGTCCGGGACAGGAAGCTTTCTTT	CASSPGQEAFF
TRBV18	-	TRBJ2-2	-	TGTGCCAGCTCTCCGGTGGCGGGGGCGGCGACCGGGGAGCTGTTTTTT	CASSPVAGAATGELFF
TRBV7-2	TRBD2	TRBJ2-7	-	TGTGCCAGCAGCTTAGAGGTTCGGCGGGAGCCCACCTACGAGCAGTACTTC	CASSLEVRREPTYEQYF
TRBV2	TRBD1	TRBJ1-5	-	TGTGCCAGCAGGGGACAGGGAGTGCCCCTGAGCAATCAGCCCCAGCATTTT	CASRGQGVPLSNQPQHF
TRBV15	-	TRBJ1-2	-	TGTGCCACCAGCAGAGCCTATAACTATGGCTACACCTTC	CATSRAYNYGYTF
TRBV9	TRBD1	TRBJ1-1	-	TGTGCCAGCAGCGTTACTCCCGGGACAGACTACACTGAAGCTTTCTTT	CASSVTPGTDYTEAFF
TRBV7-2	TRBD2	TRBJ2-1	-	TGTGCCAGCAGCCGCGTGGCGGGGGGCCCTAATGAGCAGTTCTTC	CASSRVAGGPNEQFF
TRBV28	-	TRBJ1-2	-	TGTGCCAGCAGTCCCCCGATTGGGGTAAGTGGCTACACCTTC	CASSPPIGVSGYTF
TRBV6-5	-	TRBJ2-1	once	TGTGCCAGCAGTTCGCTGACTCCTTACAATGAGCAGTTCTTC	CASSSLTPYNEQFF
TRBV29-1	TRBD2	TRBJ2-2	-	TGCAGCGTTGTTCTAGCGGGAGGGCCGAACACCGGGGAGCTGTTTTTT	CSVVLAGGPNTGELFF
TRBV19	TRBD1	TRBJ2-7	-	TGTGCCAGTAGGCAGACCGGGACAGTGTCCTACGAGCAGTACTTC	CASRQTGTVSYEQYF